This TCR beta chain was identified in a study of T cells in women clearing cervical HPV infection. On the study more broadly: For cases, blood was sampled a median about 140 days after lesion detection, interquartile range about 90 to 200 days.

The CDR3 has 15 amino acids. Germline V gene sequence: CDR1 ENHRY, CDR2 SYGVKD. Profiled with immunoSEQ multiplex PCR; TCRdb holds only in-frame clones, not every one. Its table records roughly 18,000 clones. For this clone: The antigen remains undetermined. The read finishes 3 residues shy of the CDR3 end, and the germline J gene is used to complete it.

Study-level findings and limits: Richness differences could reflect unmeasured T-cell content per sample.

The source material was blood buffy coat. V gene TRBV10-3 combines with J gene TRBJ2-2; D might be TRBD1 (6 bases). The TCR originated in a woman between 18 and 69 years old with a cervical HPV16 infection that either progressed to CIN3+ or cleared (not recorded which). The CDR3 sequence: CAISKGQSYGTPLFF. The sequenced part of the CDR3 DNA is TGTGCCATCAGCAAAGGACAGTCATATGGGACACCG.